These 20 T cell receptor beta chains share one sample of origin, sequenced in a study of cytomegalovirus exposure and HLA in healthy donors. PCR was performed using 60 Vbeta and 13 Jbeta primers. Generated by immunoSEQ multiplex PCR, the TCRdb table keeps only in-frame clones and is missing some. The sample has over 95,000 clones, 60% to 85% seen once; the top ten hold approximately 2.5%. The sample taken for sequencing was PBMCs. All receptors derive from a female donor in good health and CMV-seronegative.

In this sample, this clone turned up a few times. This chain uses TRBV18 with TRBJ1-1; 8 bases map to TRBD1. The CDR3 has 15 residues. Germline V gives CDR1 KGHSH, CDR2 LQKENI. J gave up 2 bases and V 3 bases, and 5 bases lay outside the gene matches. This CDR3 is CASSPLQGENTEAFF. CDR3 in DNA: TGTGCCAGCTCACCGCTACAGGGGGAAAACACTGAAGCTTTCTTT.

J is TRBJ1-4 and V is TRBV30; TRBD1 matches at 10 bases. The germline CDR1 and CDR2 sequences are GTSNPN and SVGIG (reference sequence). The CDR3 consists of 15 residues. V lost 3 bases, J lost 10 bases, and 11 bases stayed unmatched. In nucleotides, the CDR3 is TGTGCCTGGAGACCGCCAGGGACAGGGGCTGGAAAACTGTTTTTT. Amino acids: CAWRPPGTGAGKLFF.

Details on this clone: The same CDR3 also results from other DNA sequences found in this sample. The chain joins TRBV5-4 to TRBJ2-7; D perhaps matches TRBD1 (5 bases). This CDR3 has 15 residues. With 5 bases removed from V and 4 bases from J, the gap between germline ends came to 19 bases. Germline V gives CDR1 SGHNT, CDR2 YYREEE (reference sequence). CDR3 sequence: CASSWFDRGEYEQYF. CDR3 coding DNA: TGTGCCAGCAGTTGGTTCGATAGGGGTGAATACGAGCAGTACTTC.

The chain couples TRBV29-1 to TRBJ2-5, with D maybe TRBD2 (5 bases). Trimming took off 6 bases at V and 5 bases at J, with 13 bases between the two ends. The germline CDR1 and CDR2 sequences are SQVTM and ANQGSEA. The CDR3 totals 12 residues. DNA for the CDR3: TGCAGCGTAGGGAGACCCGGGGAGACCCAGTACTTC. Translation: CSVGRPGETQYF.

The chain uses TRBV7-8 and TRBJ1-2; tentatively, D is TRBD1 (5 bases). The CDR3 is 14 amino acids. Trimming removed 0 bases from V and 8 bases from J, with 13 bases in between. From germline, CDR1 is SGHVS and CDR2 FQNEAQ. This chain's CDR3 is CASSLAGTQGGYTF. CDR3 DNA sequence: TGTGCCAGCAGCTTAGCCGGGACTCAGGGAGGCTACACCTTC.

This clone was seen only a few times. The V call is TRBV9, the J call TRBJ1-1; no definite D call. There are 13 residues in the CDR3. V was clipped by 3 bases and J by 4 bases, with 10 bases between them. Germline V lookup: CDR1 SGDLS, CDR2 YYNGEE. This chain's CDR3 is CASSGLVGTEAFF. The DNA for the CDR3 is TGTGCCAGCAGCGGACTGGTGGGCACTGAAGCTTTCTTT.

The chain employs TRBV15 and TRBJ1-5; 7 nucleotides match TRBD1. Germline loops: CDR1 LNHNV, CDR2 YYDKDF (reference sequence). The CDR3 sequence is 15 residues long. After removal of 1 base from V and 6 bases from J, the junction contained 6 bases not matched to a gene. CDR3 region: CATSRGGGQVQPQHF. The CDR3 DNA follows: TGTGCCACCAGCAGAGGAGGCGGACAGGTTCAGCCCCAGCATTTT.

DNA for the CDR3: TGTGCCAGCAGCACCCATGGACAGGGGGATGATTATGGCTACACCTTC. Translated: CASSTHGQGDDYGYTF. The chain joins TRBV7-8 to TRBJ1-2, with TRBD1 matching 10 bases. The germline V gene has CDR1 SGHVS and CDR2 FQNEAQ. Trimming removed 5 bases from V and 5 bases from J; junction bases left unmatched: 11. The CDR3 contains 16 residues.

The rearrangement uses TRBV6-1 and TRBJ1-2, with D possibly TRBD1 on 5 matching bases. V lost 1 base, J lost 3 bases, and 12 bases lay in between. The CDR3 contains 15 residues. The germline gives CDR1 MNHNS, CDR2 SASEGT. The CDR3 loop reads CASSEDRLPYYGYTF. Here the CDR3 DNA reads TGTGCCAGCAGTGAAGACAGGCTTCCTTACTATGGCTACACCTTC.

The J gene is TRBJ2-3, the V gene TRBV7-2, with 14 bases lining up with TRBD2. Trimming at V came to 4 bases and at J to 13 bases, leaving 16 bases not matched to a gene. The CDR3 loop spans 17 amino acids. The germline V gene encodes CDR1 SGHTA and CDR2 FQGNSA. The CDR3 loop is CASSSERGLAGALRKYF. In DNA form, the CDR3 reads TGTGCCAGCAGCTCCGAAAGGGGACTAGCGGGGGCCCTTCGAAAGTATTTT.

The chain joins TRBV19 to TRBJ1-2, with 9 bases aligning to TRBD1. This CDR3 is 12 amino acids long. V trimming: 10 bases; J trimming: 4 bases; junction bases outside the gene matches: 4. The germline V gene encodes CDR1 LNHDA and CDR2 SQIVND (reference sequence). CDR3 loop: CATRGQGYGYTF. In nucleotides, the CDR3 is TGTGCCACTCGGGGACAGGGCTATGGCTACACCTTC.

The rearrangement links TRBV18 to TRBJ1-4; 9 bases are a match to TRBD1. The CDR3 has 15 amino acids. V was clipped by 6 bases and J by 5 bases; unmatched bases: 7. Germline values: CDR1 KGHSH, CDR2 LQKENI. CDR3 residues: CASSPGQGLNEKLFF. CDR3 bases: TGTGCCAGCTCGCCGGGACAGGGCTTAAATGAAAAACTGTTTTTT.

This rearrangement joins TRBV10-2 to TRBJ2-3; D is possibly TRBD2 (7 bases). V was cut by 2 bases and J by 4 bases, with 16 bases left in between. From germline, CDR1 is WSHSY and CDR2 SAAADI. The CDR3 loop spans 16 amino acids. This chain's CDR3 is CASSENGGANPDTQYF. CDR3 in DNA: TGCGCCAGCAGTGAGAATGGGGGGGCCAATCCAGATACGCAGTATTTT.

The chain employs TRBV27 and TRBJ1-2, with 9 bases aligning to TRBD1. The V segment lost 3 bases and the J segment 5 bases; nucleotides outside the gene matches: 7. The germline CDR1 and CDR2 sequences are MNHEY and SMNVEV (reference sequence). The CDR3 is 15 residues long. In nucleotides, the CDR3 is TGTGCCAGCAGTTTGGTTTGGGGACAGGGTTATGGCTACACCTTC. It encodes CASSLVWGQGYGYTF.

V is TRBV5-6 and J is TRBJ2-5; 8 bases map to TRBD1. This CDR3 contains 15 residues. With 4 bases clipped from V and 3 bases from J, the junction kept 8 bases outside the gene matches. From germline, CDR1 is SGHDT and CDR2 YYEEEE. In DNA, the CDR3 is TGTGCCAGCAGCCCCCCGACAGGGGCTAAAGAGACCCAGTACTTC. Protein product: CASSPPTGAKETQYF.

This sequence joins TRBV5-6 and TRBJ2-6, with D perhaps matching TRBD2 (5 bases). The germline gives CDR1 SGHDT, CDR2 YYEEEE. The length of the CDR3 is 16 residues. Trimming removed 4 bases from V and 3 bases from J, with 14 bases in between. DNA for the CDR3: TGTGCCAGCAGCGACATTGAGGGTAGTGGGGCCAACGTCCTGACTTTC. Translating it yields CASSDIEGSGANVLTF.

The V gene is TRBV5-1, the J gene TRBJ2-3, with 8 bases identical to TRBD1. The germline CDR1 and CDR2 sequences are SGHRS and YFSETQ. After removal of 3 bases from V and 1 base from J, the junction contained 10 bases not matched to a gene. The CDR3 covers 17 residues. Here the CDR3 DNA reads TGCGCCAGCAGCTGGCGCAATCCGGGACAGGGCACAGATACGCAGTATTTT. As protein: CASSWRNPGQGTDTQYF.

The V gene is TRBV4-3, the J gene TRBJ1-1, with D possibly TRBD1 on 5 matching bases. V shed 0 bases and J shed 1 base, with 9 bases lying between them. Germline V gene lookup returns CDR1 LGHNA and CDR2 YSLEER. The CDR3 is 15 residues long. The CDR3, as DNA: TGCGCCAGCAGCCAAGATGCAGGGAAGAACACTGAAGCTTTCTTT. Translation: CASSQDAGKNTEAFF.

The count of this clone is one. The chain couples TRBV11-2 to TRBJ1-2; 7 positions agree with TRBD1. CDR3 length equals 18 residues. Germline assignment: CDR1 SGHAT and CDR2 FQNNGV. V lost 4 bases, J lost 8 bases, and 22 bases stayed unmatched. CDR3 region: CASSSTFRGPRQGEGYTF. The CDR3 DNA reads TGTGCCAGCAGCTCCACTTTTCGGGGGCCAAGACAGGGTGAGGGCTACACCTTC.

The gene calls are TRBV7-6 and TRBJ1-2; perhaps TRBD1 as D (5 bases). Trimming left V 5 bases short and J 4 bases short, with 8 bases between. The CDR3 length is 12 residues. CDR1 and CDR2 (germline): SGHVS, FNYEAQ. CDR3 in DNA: TGTGCCAGCAGCCCGGGGGGCTATGGCTACACCTTC. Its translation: CASSPGGYGYTF.